Presented here are 21 T cell receptor delta chains from one specimen sequenced in a study of γδ T cells in repeated Plasmodium falciparum infection. With CATT, TCRdb re-called clones from the multiplex PCR reads. The table includes 53,000 or so delta-chain clones, approximately 1.8% detected once. Flow sorting of PBMC yielded separate Vgamma9/Vdelta2+ and Vdelta2-negative gammadelta T cell populations for bulk repertoire analysis. The sequenced material came from gamma-delta T cells from blood. These receptor sequences come from a pool of human donors (malaria-infected and uninfected, not separated).

A word on this clone: The likely explanation is a read error, given a far larger clone one base away. Other DNA sequences in the same sample also yield this CDR3. This rearrangement joins TRAV36/DV7 to TRDJ1; 9 bases are a match to TRDD3. The J gene, missing from TCRdb, was assigned here through DNA to germline matching. Germline values: CDR1 VTNFRS, CDR2 LTSSGIE (reference sequence). V lost 4 bases to trimming and J lost 4 bases; unmatched junction nucleotides: 29. This CDR3 region has 21 residues. DNA for the CDR3: TGTGCTGTGCTAGGCGAGGGACTTCCTATGTATTCCGGGGGATACAACGATAAACTCATCTTT. This gives the protein CAVLGEGLPMYSGGYNDKLIF.

This clone was seen a few times. TCRdb assigns this DNA the protein of a much larger clone, which departs from its translation at residue 5; this likely reflects a read error, and the protein shown comes from translating the DNA. The J gene is TRDJ1, the V gene TRDV1, with 9 bases lining up with TRDD3. No J segment appears in TCRdb, so it was assigned here by matching the sequence to germline. Unmatched junction bases numbered 30, after V lost 4 bases and J lost 0 bases. CDR1 TSWWSYY and CDR2 QGS come from the germline V gene. CDR3 size: 24 residues. The CDR3 DNA is TGTGCTCTTGGGGGATACTCTCCGTTTAATGCGGCTAGCTGGGGGATCTTGTACACCGATAAACTCATCTTT. It encodes CALGGYSPFNAASWGILYTDKLIF.

On this clone itself: The TCRdb record carries a much larger clone's protein, which differs from this DNA's translation at residue 10; a read error is the likely cause, and the protein listed here is the DNA translation. The chain uses TRDV3 and TRDJ1; D possibly corresponds to TRDD2 (6 bases). Matching the DNA to germline supplied the J gene, which TCRdb does not give. V was clipped by 3 bases and J by 7 bases, with 30 bases between them. Germline CDR1 TVYSNPD, CDR2 GDNSRS (reference sequence). CDR3 length: 17 amino acids. The CDR3 sequence: CALPVPFHPFHRGKLIF. The CDR3 DNA reads as TGTGCCTTACCGGTTCCCTTCCACCCGTTCCATAGAGGTAAACTCATCTTT.

The V and J genes are TRDV1 and TRDJ1, with TRDD3 identical over 9 bases. No J gene is reported in TCRdb; it was inferred here by comparing the DNA with germline. The CDR3 has 19 amino acids. Trimming took 2 bases from V and 3 from J; bases not matched to a gene: 16. Germline CDR1 is TSWWSYY and CDR2 is QGS. CDR3 residues: CALGEVFPNWGTLADKLIF. DNA of the CDR3: TGTGCTCTTGGGGAAGTTTTCCCTAACTGGGGGACATTGGCCGATAAACTCATCTTT.

With regard to this clone: The TCRdb record carries a much larger clone's protein, which differs from this DNA's translation at residue 6; a read error is the likely cause, and the protein listed here is the DNA translation. V and J are TRDV2 and TRDJ1, with D uncertain. The J gene is absent in TCRdb and was assigned here via DNA matching to germline. The CDR3 is made up of 13 amino acids. Trimming cost V 3 bases and J 1 base, with 8 bases left between them. Germline V lookup: CDR1 GEAIGNYY, CDR2 EKD. The CDR3, as DNA: TGTGCCTGTGACGGAAGGGCCACCGATAAACTCATCTTT. This codes for CACDGRATDKLIF.

This clone was picked up a small number of times. TCRdb pairs this DNA with a much larger clone's protein that differs at residue 3, likely a read error; the protein shown was translated from the DNA. The chain links TRDV1 to TRDJ1; 13 nucleotides match TRDD3. No J gene is reported in TCRdb; it was inferred here by comparing the DNA with germline. There are 22 residues in the CDR3. Germline loops: CDR1 TSWWSYY, CDR2 QGS. CDR3 in DNA: TGTGCTCCTGGGGCTTCCTACCTTTACTGGGGGATACGCTTCGGGGATTTCGATAAACTCATCTTT. It codes for CAPGASYLYWGIRFGDFDKLIF.

This clone came up many times. The V gene is TRDV1, the J gene TRDJ1; TRDD3 agrees at 12 bases. Germline V CDR1 and CDR2: TSWWSYY, QGS. The junction had 19 bases not matched to a gene; V was cut back by 2 bases and J by 3 bases. This CDR3 has 21 residues. CDR3 in amino acids: CALGESGRGNGWGIRPDKLIF. CDR3 sequence (DNA): TGTGCTCTTGGGGAATCTGGCCGGGGGAACGGCTGGGGGATACGACCCGATAAACTCATCTTT.

This clone appeared a few times. The TCRdb protein, from a much larger clone, departs from this DNA's translation at residue 18, likely by read error; the protein shown derives from the DNA. The genes are TRDV1 and TRDJ1; 10 positions agree with TRDD3. The J gene was not available in TCRdb and was assigned here by matching the DNA to germline segments. The CDR3 consists of 24 residues. Trimming took 2 bases from V and 0 from J; bases not matched to a gene: 27. Germline assignment: CDR1 TSWWSYY and CDR2 QGS. CDR3 sequence: CALGETPSPYWGMMLPFHTDKLIF. The CDR3 bases are TGTGCTCTTGGGGAAACGCCTTCACCGTACTGGGGGATGATGTTGCCGTTCCACACCGATAAACTCATCTTT.

This clone showed up just a few times. A far larger clone is just one base off, so this is likely a read error. Distinct nucleotide sequences in the sample also encode this CDR3. The J gene has no call, while the V gene is TRDV2; no DNA check was done on the table's D call, TRDD3. Looked up from germline, CDR1 is GEAIGNYY and CDR2 is EKD. This CDR3 has 18 amino acids. This CDR3 is CACDAVLGARDFTDKLIF. In nucleotides, the CDR3 is TGTGCCTGTGACGCCGTACTGGGGGCCCGTGACTTCACCGATAAGCTCATCTTT.

This clone showed up just a few times. With only one base between it and a far larger clone, this is likely a read error. Other nucleotide sequences from this sample produce the same CDR3. The V and J genes are TRDV3 and TRDJ1; 8 positions agree with TRDD3. Germline CDR1 and CDR2: TVYSNPD and GDNSRS (reference sequence). This CDR3 spans 19 amino acids. The CDR3 loop reads CASFLPPHGDTGYTDKLIF. The CDR3, as DNA: TGTGCCTCCTTTCTTCCTCCACACGGGGATACTGGGTACACCGATAAACTAATCTTT.

Regarding this clone: A far larger clone differs by one base, so this is likely a read error. In the same sample, other DNA sequences code for this CDR3. The V gene is TRDV1, but the J gene lacks a call; TRDD3 is the table's D call, not checked against the DNA. This CDR3 is built from 24 residues. Germline V CDR1 and CDR2: TSWWSYY, QGS. CDR3 in amino acids: CALGELGRAPSPYWGIPRTDKLIF. For the CDR3, the DNA is TGTGCTCTTGGGGAACTGGGTAGGGCGCCCTCTCCTTACTGGGGGATACCCCGCACCGATAAACTCATTTTT.

To note about this clone: The TCRdb protein comes from a much larger clone and disagrees with this DNA's translation at residue 17, likely due to a read error; the protein given here is derived from the DNA. The rearrangement links TRDV2 to TRDJ1, with TRDD3 matching 8 bases. Here the J gene was assigned by germline matching of the DNA, as TCRdb has none. Germline-derived CDR1 and CDR2 are GEAIGNYY and EKD. The V gene end was trimmed by 0 bases and the J gene end by 7 bases; junction bases not matched to a gene: 27. The CDR3 has 21 amino acids. The CDR3 protein is CACDTGEIYWGPTGGSAKLIF. CDR3 sequence (DNA): TGTGCCTGTGACACCGGAGAGATCTACTGGGGGCCTACGGGGGGTTCCGCTAAACTCATCTTT.

A note on this clone: The protein given by TCRdb reflects a much larger clone and differs at residue 20 from this DNA's translation, likely from a read error; the protein shown is the DNA's translation. The DNA of the CDR3 is TGTGCCTGTGACGTGTCGGGCCTTCCCTCGTACTGGGGGATCCCCCTGCCCGATAAACCCATCTTT. It codes for CACDVSGLPSYWGIPLPDKPIF. The V gene is TRDV2, but the J gene lacks a call; whether TRDD3, the table's D call, matches the DNA was not checked. The germline gives CDR1 GEAIGNYY, CDR2 EKD. The CDR3 contains 22 residues.

This clone was picked up many times. A read error likely explains this, since a far larger clone differs by one base. Other DNA sequences in this specimen translate into the identical CDR3. The V gene is TRDV3, the J gene TRDJ1; perhaps D is TRDD2 or TRDD3 (7 bases each). Germline CDR1 reads TVYSNPD; CDR2 reads GDNSRS (reference sequence). This CDR3 spans 18 amino acids. With 1 base removed from V and 1 base from J, the gap between germline ends came to 25 bases. The CDR3 region has the DNA TGTGCCTTTAAGTTTCCTACTAGGCTGGGGGCCCCCACCGATAAACTCATCTTT. Translated, it gives CAFKFPTRLGAPTDKLIF.

This clone turned up a few times. The mismatch at residue 13 between this DNA's translation and the TCRdb protein of a much larger clone likely reflects a read error; the protein shown is translated from the DNA. The V gene reported is TRDV2; the J gene is uncalled. Germline CDR1 GEAIGNYY, CDR2 EKD. The CDR3 has 15 residues. CDR3 residues: CACDTVQRNTDKFIF. CDR3 nucleotides: TGTGCCTGTGACACCGTCCAGCGTAACACCGATAAATTCATCTTT.

This clone was seen a handful of times. This DNA translates differently at residue 12 from the TCRdb protein, which is that of a much larger clone; a read error is likely, and the protein shown is the DNA's own translation. V gene TRDV1 combines with J gene TRDJ1; 7 bases match TRDD2. The J gene, not given by TCRdb, was assigned here from a germline match of the nucleotide sequence. The CDR3 spans 22 residues. Losses at the gene ends were 2 bases for V and 2 bases for J; bases not matched to a gene: 26. The germline CDR1 and CDR2 sequences are TSWWSYY and QGS. CDR3 bases: TGTGCTCTTGGGGAATGTTATTTTCCTTCCTTGAGAACTCTGGGCAAAACCGATAAACTCATCTTT. This gives the protein CALGECYFPSLRTLGKTDKLIF.

This clone has a single count. V is TRDV3 and J is TRDJ1, with 13 bases aligning to TRDD3. The J gene was missing in TCRdb and was found by matching the end of the DNA to germline. CDR3 length equals 18 residues. Germline-derived CDR1 and CDR2 are TVYSNPD and GDNSRS (reference sequence). With 2 bases clipped from V and 1 base from J, the junction kept 13 bases outside the gene matches. The CDR3 DNA follows: TGTGCCTTTCAGCCTCGTACTGGGGGATACGAATGCACCGATAAACTCATCTTT. Translated, it gives CAFQPRTGGYECTDKLIF.

Only a few counts were recorded for this clone. Since a far larger clone is one base different, this is likely a read error. This CDR3 is also generated by other DNA sequences in the sample. The chain joins TRDV2 to TRDJ1; TRDD3 matches 10 bases. The J gene was not available in TCRdb and was assigned here by matching the DNA to germline segments. CDR1 and CDR2 from the germline V gene are GEAIGNYY and EKD. The CDR3 is 15 amino acids. The junction had 8 bases not matched to a gene; V was cut back by 4 bases and J by 4 bases. CDR3 DNA: TGTGCCTGTGATTCTGTTGGGGGGATACGCGATAAACTCATCTTT. Protein: CACDSVGGIRDKLIF.

This clone has only a few counts. A far larger clone differs by one base, so this is likely a read error. Different DNA sequences within this sample yield the same CDR3. The chain carries TRDV1 and TRDJ1; 8 bases align to TRDD3. The J gene is not listed in TCRdb, so it was assigned here from a DNA match to germline. The length of the CDR3 is 21 residues. In germline, CDR1 is TSWWSYY, CDR2 QGS. The chain's CDR3 is CALGEPAFPNWGIAYTDKLIF. The DNA for the CDR3 is TGTGCCCTTGGGGAACCTGCCTTCCCAAATTGGGGGATCGCGTACACCGATAAACTCATCTTT.

This clone was seen ten or more times. V is TRDV1 and J is TRDJ1; D may be TRDD1 or TRDD3 (5 bases each). Germline V gene sequence: CDR1 TSWWSYY, CDR2 QGS. There are 13 residues in the CDR3. The V end lost 2 bases, the J end lost 8 bases, and 12 bases lay between the germline ends. The CDR3 protein is CALGEKYARKLIF. CDR3 DNA sequence: TGTGCTCTTGGGGAAAAATACGCACGGAAACTCATCTTT.

This clone was counted many times. The protein given by TCRdb reflects a much larger clone and differs at residue 4 from this DNA's translation, likely from a read error; the protein shown is the DNA's translation. The chain employs TRDV1 and TRDJ1; TRDD3 might be the D (6 bases). TCRdb records no J gene; here it was assigned by comparing the DNA to germline. There are 20 residues in the CDR3. Germline V gives CDR1 TSWWSYY, CDR2 QGS. This CDR3 is CALEELQVRGCPYYTDKLIF. The CDR3 DNA reads TGTGCTCTTGAGGAACTTCAGGTCCGGGGATGCCCCTATTACACCGATAAACTCATCTTT.